This T cell receptor (beta chain) was recovered during a study of identical twins. Notes on the study in general: Beta out-of-frame twin sharing showed a weaker excess.

One entry per CDR3 protein, called by TCRdb with MiXCR from the 5' RACE reads. The table has some 600,000 distinct CDR3 sequences, 7.1% seen once. This clonotype was detected ten times or more. Its antigen remains unidentified. This CDR3 spans 16 amino acids. The V and J ends lost 6 bases and 0 bases, in that order; junction bases with no gene match: 5. Germline V gives CDR1 MNHEY, CDR2 SMNVEV (reference sequence). The sample was also reused in another study, on yellow fever vaccine responses in identical twins.

V is TRBV27 and J is TRBJ2-1, with TRBD2 matching 10 bases. The sample taken for sequencing was PBMCs. The origin of this receptor is a woman aged 18-29 years in good health. CDR3 nucleotide sequence: TGTGCCAGCAGCCCCAGCGGGGGGGACTCCTACAATGAGCAGTTCTTC. Protein product: CASSPSGGDSYNEQFF.